This entry is about one T cell receptor beta chain. This CDR3 region has 15 residues. V lost 3 bases to trimming and J lost 2 bases, with 12 bases between them. Germline lookup yields CDR1 LNHDA and CDR2 SQIVND (reference sequence). The data were obtained in a study of technical replicates of blood from several donors. The method was immunoSEQ multiplex PCR; TCRdb's version includes in-frame clones alone and lacks a portion of them. The sample has 65,000 to 85,000 clones, 75% to 95% seen once. The sequence derives from a human donor in good health. Sequencing input: T cells isolated from PBMCs. The rearrangement links TRBV19 to TRBJ2-3; weak D call: TRBD1 (6 bases). The CDR3 protein is CASSIPTGYTDTQYF. CDR3 nucleotides: TGTGCCAGTAGTATCCCGACAGGATACACAGATACGCAGTATTTT.